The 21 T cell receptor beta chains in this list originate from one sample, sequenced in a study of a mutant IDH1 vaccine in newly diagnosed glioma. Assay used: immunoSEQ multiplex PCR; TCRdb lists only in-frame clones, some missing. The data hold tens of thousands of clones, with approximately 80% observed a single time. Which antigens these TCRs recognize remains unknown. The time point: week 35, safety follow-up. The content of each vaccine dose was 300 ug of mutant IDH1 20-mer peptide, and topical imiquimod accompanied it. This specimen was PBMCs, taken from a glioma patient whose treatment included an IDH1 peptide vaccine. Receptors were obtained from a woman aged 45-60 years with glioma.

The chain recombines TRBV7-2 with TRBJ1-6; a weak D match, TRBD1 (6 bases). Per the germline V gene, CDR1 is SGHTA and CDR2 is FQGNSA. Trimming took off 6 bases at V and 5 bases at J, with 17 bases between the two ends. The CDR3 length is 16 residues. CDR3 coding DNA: TGTGCCAGCAGGTGGCGGGGGGGCGCGGATAATTCACCCCTCCACTTT. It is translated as CASRWRGGADNSPLHF. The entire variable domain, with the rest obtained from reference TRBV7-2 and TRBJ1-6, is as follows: GAGVSQSPSNKVTEKGKDVELRCDPISGHTALYWYRQSLGQGLEFLIYFQGNSAPDKSGLPSDRFSAERTGGSVSTLTIQRTQQEDSAVYLCASRWRGGADNSPLHFGNGTRLTVT.

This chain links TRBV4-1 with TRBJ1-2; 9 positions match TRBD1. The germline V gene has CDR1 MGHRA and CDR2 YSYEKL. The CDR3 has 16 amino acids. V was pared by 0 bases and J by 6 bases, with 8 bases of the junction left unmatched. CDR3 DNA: TGCGCCAGCAGCCAAGATCCGCTTACAGGGGGCGATGGCTACACCTTC. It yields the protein CASSQDPLTGGDGYTF.

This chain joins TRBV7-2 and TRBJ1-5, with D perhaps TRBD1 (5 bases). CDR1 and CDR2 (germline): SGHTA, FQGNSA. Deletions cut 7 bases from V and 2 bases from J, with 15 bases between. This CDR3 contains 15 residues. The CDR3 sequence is CASTTALGGNQPQHF. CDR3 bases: TGTGCCAGCACCACGGCTTTGGGGGGCAATCAGCCCCAGCATTTT.

As DNA, the CDR3 is TGCGCCAGCAGCCAAGACCTTCCTGTAAAGGTCGGGGAGACCCAGTACTTC. Protein: CASSQDLPVKVGETQYF. The gene calls are TRBV4-1 and TRBJ2-5; unclear D gene. Germline lookup yields CDR1 MGHRA and CDR2 YSYEKL. The CDR3 length is 17 residues. The germline V and J ends were trimmed by 0 bases and 5 bases, with 19 bases remaining between them.

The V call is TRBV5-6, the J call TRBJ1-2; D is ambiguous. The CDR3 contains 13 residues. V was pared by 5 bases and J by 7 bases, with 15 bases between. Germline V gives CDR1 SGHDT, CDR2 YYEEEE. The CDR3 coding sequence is TGTGCCAGCAGTCTGGGAAAGAGGGTTGGCTACACCTTC. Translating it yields CASSLGKRVGYTF. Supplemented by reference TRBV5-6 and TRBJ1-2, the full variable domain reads DAGVTQSPTHLIKTRGQQVTLRCSPKSGHDTVSWYQQALGQGPQFIFQYYEEEERQRGNFPDRFSGHQFPNYSSELNVNALLLGDSALYLCASSLGKRVGYTFGSGTRLTVV.

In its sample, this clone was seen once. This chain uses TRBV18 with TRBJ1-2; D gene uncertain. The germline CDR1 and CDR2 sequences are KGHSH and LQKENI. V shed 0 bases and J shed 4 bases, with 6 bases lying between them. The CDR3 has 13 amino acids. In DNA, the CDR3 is TGTGCCAGCTCACCACCGGGTGTCTATGGCTACACCTTC. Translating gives CASSPPGVYGYTF. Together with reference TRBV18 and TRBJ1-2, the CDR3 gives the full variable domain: NAGVMQNPRHLVRRRGQEARLRCSPMKGHSHVYWYRQLPEEGLKFMVYLQKENIIDESGMPKERFSAEFPKEGPSILRIQQVVRGDSAAYFCASSPPGVYGYTFGSGTRLTVV.

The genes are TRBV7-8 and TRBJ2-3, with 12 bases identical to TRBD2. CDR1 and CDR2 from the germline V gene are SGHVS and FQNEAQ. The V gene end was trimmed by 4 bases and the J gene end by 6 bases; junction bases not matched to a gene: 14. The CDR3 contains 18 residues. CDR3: CASSSGLAGTKGVDTQYF. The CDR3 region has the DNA TGTGCCAGCAGCTCGGGACTAGCGGGTACCAAAGGGGTGGATACGCAGTATTTT. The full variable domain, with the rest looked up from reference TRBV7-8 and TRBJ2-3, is GAGVSQSPRYKVAKRGQDVALRCDPISGHVSLFWYQQALGQGPEFLTYFQNEAQLDKSGLPSDRFFAERPEGSVSTLKIQRTQQEDSAVYLCASSSGLAGTKGVDTQYFGPGTRLTVL.

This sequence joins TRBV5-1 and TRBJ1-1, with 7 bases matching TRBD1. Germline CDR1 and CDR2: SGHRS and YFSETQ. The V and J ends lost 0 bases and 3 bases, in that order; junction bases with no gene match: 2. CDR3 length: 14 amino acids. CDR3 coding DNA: TGCGCCAGCAGCTTGGCAGGGGGGTACACTGAAGCTTTCTTT. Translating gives CASSLAGGYTEAFF.

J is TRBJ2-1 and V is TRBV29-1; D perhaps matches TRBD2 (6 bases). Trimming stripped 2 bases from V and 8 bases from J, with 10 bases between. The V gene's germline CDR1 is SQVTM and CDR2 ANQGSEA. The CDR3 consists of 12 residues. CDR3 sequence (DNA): TGCAGCGTTGAATTTGGAGGGTATGAGCAGTTCTTC. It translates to CSVEFGGYEQFF.

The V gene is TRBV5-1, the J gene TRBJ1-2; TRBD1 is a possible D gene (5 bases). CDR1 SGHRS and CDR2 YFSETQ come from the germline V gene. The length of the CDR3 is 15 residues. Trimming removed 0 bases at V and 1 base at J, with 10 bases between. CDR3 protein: CASSLGGGGNYGYTF. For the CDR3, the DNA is TGCGCCAGCAGCTTGGGGGGCGGCGGTAACTATGGCTACACCTTC. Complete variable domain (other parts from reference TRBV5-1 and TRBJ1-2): KAGVTQTPRYLIKTRGQQVTLSCSPISGHRSVSWYQQTPGQGLQFLFEYFSETQRNKGNFPGRFSGRQFSNSRSEMNVSTLELGDSALYLCASSLGGGGNYGYTFGSGTRLTVV.

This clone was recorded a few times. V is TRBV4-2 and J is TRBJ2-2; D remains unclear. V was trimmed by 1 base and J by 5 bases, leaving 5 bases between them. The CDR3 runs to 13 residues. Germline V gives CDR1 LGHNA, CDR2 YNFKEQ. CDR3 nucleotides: TGTGCCAGCAGCCAAGTGGGGACCGGGGAGCTGTTTTTT. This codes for CASSQVGTGELFF.

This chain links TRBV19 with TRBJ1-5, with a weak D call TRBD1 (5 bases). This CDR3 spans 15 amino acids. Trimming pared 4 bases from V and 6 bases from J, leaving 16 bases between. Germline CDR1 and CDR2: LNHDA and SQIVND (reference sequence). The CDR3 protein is CASSNTRGGSQPQHF. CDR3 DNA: TGTGCCAGTAGTAACACCCGGGGGGGAAGTCAGCCCCAGCATTTT.

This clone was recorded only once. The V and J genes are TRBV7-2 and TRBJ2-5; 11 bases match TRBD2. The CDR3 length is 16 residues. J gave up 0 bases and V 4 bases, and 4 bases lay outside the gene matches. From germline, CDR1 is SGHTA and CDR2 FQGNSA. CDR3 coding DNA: TGTGCCAGCAGCTACCTAGCGGGGGGCTACCAAGAGACCCAGTACTTC. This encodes CASSYLAGGYQETQYF.

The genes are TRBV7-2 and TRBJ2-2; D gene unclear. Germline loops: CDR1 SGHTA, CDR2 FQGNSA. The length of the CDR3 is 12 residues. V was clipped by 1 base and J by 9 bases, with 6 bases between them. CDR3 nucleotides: TGTGCCAGCAGCTTAGATTCGTGGGAGCTGTTTTTT. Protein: CASSLDSWELFF.

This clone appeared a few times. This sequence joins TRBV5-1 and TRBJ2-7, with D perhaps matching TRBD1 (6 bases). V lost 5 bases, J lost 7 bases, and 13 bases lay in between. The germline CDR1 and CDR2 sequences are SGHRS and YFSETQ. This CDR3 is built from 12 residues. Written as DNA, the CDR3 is TGCGCCAGCAGGCAGGGGTTGAGGGAGCAGTACTTC. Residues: CASRQGLREQYF.

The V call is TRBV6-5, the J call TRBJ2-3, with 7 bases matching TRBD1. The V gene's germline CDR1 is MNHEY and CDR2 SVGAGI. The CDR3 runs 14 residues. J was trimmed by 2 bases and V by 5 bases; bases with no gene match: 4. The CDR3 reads CASSPGGYTDTQYF. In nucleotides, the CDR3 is TGTGCCAGCAGTCCAGGGGGATACACAGATACGCAGTATTTT.

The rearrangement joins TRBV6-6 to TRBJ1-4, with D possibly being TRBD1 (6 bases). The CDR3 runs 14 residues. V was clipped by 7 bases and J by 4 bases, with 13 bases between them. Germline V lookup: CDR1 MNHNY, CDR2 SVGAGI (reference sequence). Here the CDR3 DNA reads TGTGCCAGCATGAAGGACAGTAGTAATGAAAAACTGTTTTTT. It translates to CASMKDSSNEKLFF.

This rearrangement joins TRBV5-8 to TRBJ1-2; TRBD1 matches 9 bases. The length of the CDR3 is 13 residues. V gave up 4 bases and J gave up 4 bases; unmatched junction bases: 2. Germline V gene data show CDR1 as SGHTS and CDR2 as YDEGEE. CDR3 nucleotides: TGTGCCAGCAGCCGGACAGGGGCCTATGGCTACACCTTC. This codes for CASSRTGAYGYTF. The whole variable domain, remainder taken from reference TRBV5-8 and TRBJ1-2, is EAGVTQSPTHLIKTRGQQATLRCSPISGHTSVYWYQQALGLGLQFLLWYDEGEERNRGNFPPRFSGRQFPNYSSELNVNALELEDSALYLCASSRTGAYGYTFGSGTRLTVV.

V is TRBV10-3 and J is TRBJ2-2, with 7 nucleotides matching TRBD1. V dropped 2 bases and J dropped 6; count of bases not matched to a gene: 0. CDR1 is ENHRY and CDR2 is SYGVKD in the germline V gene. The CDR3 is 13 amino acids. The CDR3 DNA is TGTGCCATCAGTGAGGACAGGGCCGGGGAGCTGTTTTTT. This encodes CAISEDRAGELFF.

The CDR3 coding sequence is TGTGCCAGCTCCGAAAGGGCGATCAGCTCCTACAATGAGCAGTTCTTC. This sequence encodes CASSERAISSYNEQFF. The chain has TRBV7-9 and TRBJ2-1; no definite D call. Germline V gene lookup returns CDR1 SEHNR and CDR2 FQNEAQ (reference sequence). The CDR3 is 16 residues long. The V end lost 8 bases, the J end lost 0 bases, and 17 bases lay between the germline ends. Combining the CDR3 with reference TRBV7-9 and TRBJ2-1 gives the whole variable domain DTGVSQNPRHKITKRGQNVTFRCDPISEHNRLYWYRQTLGQGPEFLTYFQNEAQLEKSRLLSDRFSAERPKGSFSTLEIQRTEQGDSAMYLCASSERAISSYNEQFFGPGTRLTVL.

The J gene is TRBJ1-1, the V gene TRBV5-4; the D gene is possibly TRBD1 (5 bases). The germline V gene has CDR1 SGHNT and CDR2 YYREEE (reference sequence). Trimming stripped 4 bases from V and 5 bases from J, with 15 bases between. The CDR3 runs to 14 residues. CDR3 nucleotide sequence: TGTGCCAGCAGCGGGAAGACGGGGGAAACTGAAGCTTTCTTT. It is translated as CASSGKTGETEAFF.